The 23 T cell receptor beta chains below were found in one sample sequenced in a study of blood T cell repertoires in COVID-19. Libraries were prepared by immunoSEQ multiplex PCR; TCRdb keeps only in-frame clonotypes and omits some of them. Of about 170,000 clones in the sample, just under 85% are singletons; the top ten hold roughly 7.1%. The sequencing sample was made of peripheral blood. Receptor source: a man aged 35 to 55 who had recovered from COVID-19.

The gene calls are TRBV15 and TRBJ2-7; 12 bases fit TRBD2. Per germline, CDR1 LNHNV and CDR2 YYDKDF (reference sequence). The length of the CDR3 is 15 residues. Trimming removed 0 bases from V and 6 bases from J; junction bases left unmatched: 3. CDR3 amino acids: CATSRDLAGGSEQYF. CDR3 nucleotides: TGTGCCACCAGCAGAGATCTAGCGGGAGGGTCCGAGCAGTACTTC.

This chain links TRBV6-6 with TRBJ2-3; possible D gene TRBD2, 6 bases. Germline loops: CDR1 MNHNY, CDR2 SVGAGI (reference sequence). The CDR3 loop spans 13 amino acids. The V gene lost 7 bases and the J gene lost 6 bases, with 14 bases spanning the gap. The CDR3 DNA follows: TGTGCCAGCACTCCCCGGGAGACCGATACGCAGTATTTT. This translates into CASTPRETDTQYF.

This clone was picked up a small number of times. The chain carries TRBV5-8 and TRBJ2-7, with TRBD1 as a possible D gene (6 bases). Trimming removed 3 bases at V and 0 bases at J, with 10 bases between. The CDR3 totals 14 residues. Germline loops: CDR1 SGHTS, CDR2 YDEGEE. CDR3 in DNA: TGTGCCAGCAGCTCCTCAGGGGTCTCCTACGAGCAGTACTTC. Residues: CASSSSGVSYEQYF.

This chain connects TRBV7-2 to TRBJ2-2; weak D call: TRBD1 (6 bases). This CDR3 is 14 amino acids long. Germline V gives CDR1 SGHTA, CDR2 FQGNSA. Trimming shortened V by 5 bases and J by 3 bases, and 10 bases separated the two germline ends. The DNA of the CDR3 is TGTGCCAGCAGCCTGGGACACCACACCGGGGAGCTGTTTTTT. Its translation: CASSLGHHTGELFF.

The J gene is TRBJ2-5, the V gene TRBV15; 9 bases are a match to TRBD1. Unmatched junction bases numbered 6, after V lost 8 bases and J lost 5 bases. The CDR3 is 13 residues long. Germline V lookup: CDR1 LNHNV, CDR2 YYDKDF (reference sequence). The CDR3 coding sequence is TGTGCCACCGTCTCGGGACAGGGTGAGACCCAGTACTTC. Protein sequence: CATVSGQGETQYF.

The chain couples TRBV4-1 to TRBJ2-1, with D maybe TRBD2 (5 bases). The CDR3 extends over 15 amino acids. Germline loops: CDR1 MGHRA, CDR2 YSYEKL. V was pared by 3 bases and J by 6 bases, with 15 bases between. The CDR3 sequence is CASSQDFTRSNEQFF. The CDR3, as DNA: TGCGCCAGCAGCCAGGACTTCACCCGATCCAATGAGCAGTTCTTC.

The V call is TRBV12-5, the J call TRBJ1-5; TRBD1 matches at 8 bases. J lost 6 bases, V lost 6 bases, and 10 bases had no gene match. Germline-derived CDR1 and CDR2 are LGHNT and FRNRAP. The CDR3 extends over 15 amino acids. The CDR3 DNA is TGTGCTAGTGGGACCGGGACAGGCCTGAGTCAGCCCCAGCATTTT. Protein product: CASGTGTGLSQPQHF.

This sequence joins TRBV30 and TRBJ1-2, with a weak D call TRBD1 (6 bases). Between the trimmed V and J ends, which lost 5 bases and 4 bases, there was a span of 8 bases. This CDR3 is 11 amino acids long. The germline V gene encodes CDR1 GTSNPN and CDR2 SVGIG (reference sequence). The CDR3 spells CAWETGYGYTF. CDR3 bases: TGTGCCTGGGAGACAGGCTATGGCTACACCTTC.

The chain uses TRBV6-2 or TRBV6-3 and TRBJ2-3, with 15 nucleotides matching TRBD2. The junction had 2 bases not matched to a gene; V was cut back by 4 bases and J by 3 bases. The CDR3 covers 16 residues. Germline CDR1 is MNHEY and CDR2 is SVGEGT. CDR3 DNA: TGTGCCAGCAGTTGGACTAGCGGGAGGGTGACAGATACGCAGTATTTT. It is translated as CASSWTSGRVTDTQYF.

This chain links TRBV2 with TRBJ2-3; the D gene is possibly TRBD2 (5 bases). Germline V lookup: CDR1 SNHLY, CDR2 FYNNEI. The CDR3 has 13 residues. Trimming pared 1 base from V and 8 bases from J, leaving 10 bases between. The CDR3, as DNA: TGTGCCAGCAGTGAAGTGGGAGCCCCTACGCAGTATTTT. This encodes CASSEVGAPTQYF.

V usage is TRBV28 and J usage is TRBJ2-7, with 8 bases lining up with TRBD2. CDR1 is MDHEN and CDR2 is SYDVKM in the germline V gene. The CDR3 runs to 14 residues. The V and J ends lost 7 bases and 5 bases, in that order; junction bases with no gene match: 10. The CDR3 loop reads CASNLSGRRDEQYF. CDR3 sequence (DNA): TGTGCCAGCAACCTCAGCGGGAGAAGGGACGAGCAGTACTTC.

CDR3 protein: CASAPQGGGGYTF. CDR3 in DNA: TGTGCCAGCGCTCCGCAGGGGGGCGGTGGCTACACCTTC. The J gene is TRBJ1-2, the V gene TRBV6-5; 7 nucleotides line up with TRBD1. Losses at the gene ends were 8 bases for V and 7 bases for J; bases not matched to a gene: 10. There are 13 residues in the CDR3. Germline assignment: CDR1 MNHEY and CDR2 SVGAGI.

This clone was detected once. This chain uses TRBV19 with TRBJ1-5, with TRBD1 matching over 7 bases. V was clipped by 5 bases and J by 6 bases; unmatched bases: 4. The CDR3 length is 13 residues. Germline assignment: CDR1 LNHDA and CDR2 SQIVND (reference sequence). The CDR3: CASSFPGGQPQHF. The CDR3 coding sequence is TGTGCCAGTAGTTTTCCAGGGGGTCAGCCCCAGCATTTT.

The chain carries TRBV20-1 and TRBJ2-3; 9 bases are a match to TRBD2. With 3 bases clipped from V and 4 bases from J, the junction kept 8 bases outside the gene matches. This CDR3 has 15 residues. Germline V gene data show CDR1 as DFQATT and CDR2 as SNEGSKA (reference sequence). The CDR3 nucleotides are TGCAGTGCTAGTAGTTGGAGCGGGGGGCCAGATACGCAGTATTTT. Its translation is CSASSWSGGPDTQYF.

This chain links TRBV19 with TRBJ1-5, with D perhaps matching TRBD1 (6 bases). This CDR3 comprises 14 residues. Trimming removed 4 bases from V and 4 bases from J, with 11 bases in between. Germline CDR1 LNHDA, CDR2 SQIVND (reference sequence). CDR3 amino acids: CASSTGTTNQPQHF. The CDR3 nucleotides read TGTGCCAGTAGTACCGGGACAACAAATCAGCCCCAGCATTTT.

The rearrangement joins TRBV5-4 to TRBJ2-2, with 10 bases that match TRBD2. V lost 4 bases, J lost 5 bases, and 5 bases stayed unmatched. Germline V gene sequence: CDR1 SGHNT, CDR2 YYREEE (reference sequence). The CDR3 totals 15 residues. CDR3 nucleotides: TGTGCCAGCAGCCCCCTAGCGGGGGCTACCGGGGAGCTGTTTTTT. As protein: CASSPLAGATGELFF.

The J gene is TRBJ1-6, the V gene TRBV2, with 10 bases that match TRBD1. Germline CDR1 SNHLY, CDR2 FYNNEI. This CDR3 has 16 amino acids. With V trimmed by 5 bases and J by 7 bases, 8 bases remained unmatched. This CDR3 reads CASSSPTGGENSPLHF. The CDR3 bases are TGTGCCAGCAGTTCTCCGACAGGGGGCGAAAATTCACCCCTCCACTTT.

This clone was observed a single time. This chain links TRBV5-4 with TRBJ2-1; possibly TRBD2 for D (5 bases). Germline-derived CDR1 and CDR2 are SGHNT and YYREEE (reference sequence). V shed 0 bases and J shed 6 bases, with 10 bases lying between them. The length of the CDR3 is 14 residues. The CDR3 DNA reads TGTGCCAGCAGCTTGGGAGCGGAAGGCAATGAGCAGTTCTTC. It yields the protein CASSLGAEGNEQFF.

This rearrangement joins TRBV28 to TRBJ2-2; D gene ambiguous. The germline CDR1 and CDR2 sequences are MDHEN and SYDVKM. The CDR3 totals 14 residues. Trimming took off 6 bases at V and 4 bases at J, with 12 bases between the two ends. DNA of the CDR3: TGTGCCAGCAGGCCGGTACTCCTCACCGGGGAGCTGTTTTTT. As protein: CASRPVLLTGELFF.

The chain combines TRBV3-1 (or the pseudogene TRBV3-2) with TRBJ2-1; possibly TRBD2 for D (6 bases). Trimming stripped 4 bases from V and 0 bases from J, with 10 bases between. CDR1 is LGHDT and CDR2 is YNNKEL in the germline V gene (reference sequence). This CDR3 spans 15 amino acids. The CDR3 region has the DNA TGTGCCAGCAGCCGAGGACTAAACTCCTACAATGAGCAGTTCTTC. Translating gives CASSRGLNSYNEQFF.

The chain has TRBV27 and TRBJ2-7; TRBD2 matches at 12 bases. J lost 4 bases, V lost 4 bases, and 2 bases had no gene match. This CDR3 is built from 14 residues. In germline, CDR1 is MNHEY, CDR2 SMNVEV (reference sequence). The CDR3 DNA sequence: TGTGCCAGCAGTTGGCTAGCGGGAGGGTACGAGCAGTACTTC. Translated, it gives CASSWLAGGYEQYF.

This clone was recorded a few times. The V gene is TRBV18, the J gene TRBJ2-7; possible D gene TRBD2, 5 bases. This CDR3 comprises 12 residues. Trimming took 3 bases from V and 7 from J, leaving 10 bases between them. Germline values: CDR1 KGHSH, CDR2 LQKENI. CDR3 DNA sequence: TGTGCCAGCTCACCTTTCGGGGAAGAGCAGTACTTC. This encodes CASSPFGEEQYF. Drawing the rest from reference TRBV18 and TRBJ2-7, the complete variable domain is NAGVMQNPRHLVRRRGQEARLRCSPMKGHSHVYWYRQLPEEGLKFMVYLQKENIIDESGMPKERFSAEFPKEGPSILRIQQVVRGDSAAYFCASSPFGEEQYFGPGTRLTVT.

This chain joins TRBV29-1 and TRBJ1-1; no firm D call. CDR3 length: 13 amino acids. The germline CDR1 and CDR2 sequences are SQVTM and ANQGSEA. V lost 7 bases and J lost 1, with 13 bases in between. CDR3 sequence (DNA): TGCAGCGCTCGGACGGGAACGAACACTGAAGCTTTCTTT. Its translation: CSARTGTNTEAFF.